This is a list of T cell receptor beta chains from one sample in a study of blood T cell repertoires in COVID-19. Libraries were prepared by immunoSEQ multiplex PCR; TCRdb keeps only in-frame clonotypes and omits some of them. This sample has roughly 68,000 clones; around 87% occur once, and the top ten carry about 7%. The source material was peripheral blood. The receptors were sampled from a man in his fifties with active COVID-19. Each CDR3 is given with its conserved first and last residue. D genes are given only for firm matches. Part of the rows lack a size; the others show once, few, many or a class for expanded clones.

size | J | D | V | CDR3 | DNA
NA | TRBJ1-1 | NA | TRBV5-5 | CASSLGATVDTEAFF | TGTGCCAGCAGCTTGGGAGCAACGGTGGACACTGAAGCTTTCTTT
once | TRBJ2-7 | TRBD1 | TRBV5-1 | CASSLGQGVGEQYF | TGCGCCAGCAGCTTGGGACAGGGGGTGGGCGAGCAGTACTTC
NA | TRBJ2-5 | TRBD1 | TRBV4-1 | CASSQHGTGQETQYF | TGCGCCAGCAGCCAACATGGGACAGGCCAAGAGACCCAGTACTTC
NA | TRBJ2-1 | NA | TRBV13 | CASSATVGVDNEQFF | TGTGCCAGCAGCGCAACAGTAGGGGTGGACAATGAGCAGTTCTTC
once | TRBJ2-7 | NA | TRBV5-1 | CASSLGQNPYEQYF | TGCGCCAGCAGCTTGGGCCAGAATCCCTACGAGCAGTACTTC
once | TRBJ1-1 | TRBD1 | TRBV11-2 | CASSYSLTGYRTEAFF | TGTGCCAGCAGCTACTCGTTGACAGGGTATCGGACTGAAGCTTTCTTT
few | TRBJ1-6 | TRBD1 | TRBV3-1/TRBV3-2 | CASNSRGGSSPLHF | TGTGCCAGCAACAGCAGAGGGGGCAGTTCACCCCTCCACTTT
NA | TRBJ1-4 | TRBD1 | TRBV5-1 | CASSLVGFEGARSEKLFF | TGCGCCAGCAGCTTGGTAGGATTTGAGGGGGCGAGGAGTGAAAAACTGTTTTTT
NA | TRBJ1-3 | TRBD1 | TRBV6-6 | CASSYRTGGGNTIYF | TGTGCCAGCAGCTACCGGACAGGAGGTGGAAACACCATATATTTT
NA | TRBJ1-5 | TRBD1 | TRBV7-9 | CASSRGQGVEDQPQHF | TGTGCCAGCAGCCGGGGACAGGGGGTAGAGGATCAGCCCCAGCATTTT
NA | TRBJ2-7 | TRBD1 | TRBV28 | CASSPSGTGSSYEQYF | TGTGCCAGCAGTCCATCCGGGACAGGGAGCTCCTACGAGCAGTACTTC
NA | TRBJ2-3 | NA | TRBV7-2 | CASSLGGVGGTDTQYF | TGTGCCAGCAGCTTAGGCGGGGTCGGGGGCACAGATACGCAGTATTTT
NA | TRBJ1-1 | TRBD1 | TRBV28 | CASSGTGWNTEAFF | TGTGCCAGCAGTGGGACAGGGTGGAACACTGAAGCTTTCTTT
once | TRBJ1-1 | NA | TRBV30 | CAWSVSVTEAFF | TGTGCCTGGAGTGTCTCGGTCACTGAAGCTTTCTTT
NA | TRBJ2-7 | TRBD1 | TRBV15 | CATSRDRGPGEQYF | TGTGCCACCAGCCGGGACAGGGGCCCGGGAGAGCAGTACTTC
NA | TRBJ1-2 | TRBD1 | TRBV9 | CASRGDRGFPGYTF | TGTGCCAGCAGGGGGGACAGGGGTTTTCCTGGCTACACCTTC
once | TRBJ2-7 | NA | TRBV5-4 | CASSLQRSLSYEQYF | TGTGCCAGCAGCCTTCAGAGGAGCCTCTCCTACGAGCAGTACTTC
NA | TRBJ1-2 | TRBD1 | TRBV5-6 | CASSLGQANYGYTF | TGTGCCAGCAGTCTCGGACAGGCGAACTATGGCTACACCTTC
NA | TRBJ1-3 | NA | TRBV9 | CASSDPSGQGNTIYF | TGTGCCAGCAGCGACCCTTCTGGACAGGGAAACACCATATATTTT
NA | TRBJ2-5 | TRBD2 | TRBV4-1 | CASSPGLAGRGETQYF | TGCGCCAGCAGCCCCGGGCTAGCGGGGAGGGGAGAGACCCAGTACTTC
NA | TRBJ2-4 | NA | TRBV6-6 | CASSFPGVGIQYF | TGTGCCAGCAGTTTTCCGGGGGTAGGCATTCAGTACTTC
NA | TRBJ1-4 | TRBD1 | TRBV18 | CASSVVLVSGQGFNEKLFF | TGTGCCAGCTCAGTGGTCCTCGTGTCGGGACAGGGTTTTAATGAAAAACTGTTTTTT
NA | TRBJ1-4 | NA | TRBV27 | CASRKTPGNEKLFF | TGTGCCAGCAGAAAAACGCCCGGTAATGAAAAACTGTTTTTT
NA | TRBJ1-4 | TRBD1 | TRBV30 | CAWSFRFRDRGKGEKLFF | TGTGCCTGGAGTTTCCGATTCCGGGACAGGGGAAAGGGGGAAAAACTGTTTTTT
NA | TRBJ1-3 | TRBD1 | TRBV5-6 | CASSLKQGYTSGNTIYF | TGTGCCAGCAGCTTGAAACAGGGGTATACCTCTGGAAACACCATATATTTT
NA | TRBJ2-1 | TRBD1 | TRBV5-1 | CASHPGQSPPSSYNEQFF | TGCGCCAGTCACCCGGGACAGAGCCCCCCCTCCTCCTACAATGAGCAGTTCTTC
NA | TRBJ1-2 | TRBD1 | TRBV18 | CASSRGQGDGYTF | TGTGCCAGCTCCCGCGGACAGGGCGATGGCTACACCTTC
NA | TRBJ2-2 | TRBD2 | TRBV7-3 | CASSARLAMNTGELFF | TGTGCCAGCAGCGCTCGACTAGCGATGAACACCGGGGAGCTGTTTTTT
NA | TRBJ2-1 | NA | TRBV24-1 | CATSGGNEQFF | TGTGCCACCAGTGGAGGGAACGAGCAGTTCTTC
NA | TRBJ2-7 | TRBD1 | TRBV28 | CASSLAGGYEQYF | TGTGCCAGCAGTTTGGCAGGGGGATACGAGCAGTACTTC
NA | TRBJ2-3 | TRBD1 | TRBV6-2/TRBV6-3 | CASSYSLSDRVSTDTQYF | TGTGCCAGCAGTTACTCTCTCTCAGACAGGGTGAGCACAGATACGCAGTATTTT
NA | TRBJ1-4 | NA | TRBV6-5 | CASSLSPGGDEKLFF | TGTGCCAGCAGCCTCTCGCCGGGAGGGGATGAAAAACTGTTTTTT
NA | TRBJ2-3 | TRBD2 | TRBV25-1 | CASSDRDGRALDTQYF | TGTGCCAGCAGTGACCGCGACGGGAGGGCCTTAGATACGCAGTATTTT
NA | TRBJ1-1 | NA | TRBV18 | CASSPIGDLRNTEAFF | TGTGCCAGCTCACCAATAGGGGACTTAAGGAACACTGAAGCTTTCTTT
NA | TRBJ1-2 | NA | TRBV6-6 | CASSYLYHRDTLF | TGTGCCAGCAGTTACCTTTATCACCGGGACACACTCTTC